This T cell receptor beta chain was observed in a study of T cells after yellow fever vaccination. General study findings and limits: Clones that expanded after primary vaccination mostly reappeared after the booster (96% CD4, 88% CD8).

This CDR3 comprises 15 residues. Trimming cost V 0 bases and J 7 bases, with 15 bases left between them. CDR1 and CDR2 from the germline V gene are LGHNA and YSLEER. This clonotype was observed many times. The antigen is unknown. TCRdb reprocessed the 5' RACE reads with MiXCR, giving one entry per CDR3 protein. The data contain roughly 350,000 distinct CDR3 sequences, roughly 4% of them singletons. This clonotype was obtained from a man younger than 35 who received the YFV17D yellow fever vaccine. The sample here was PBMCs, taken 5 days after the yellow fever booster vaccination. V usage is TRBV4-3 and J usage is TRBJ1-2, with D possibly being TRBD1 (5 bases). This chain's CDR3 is CASSQEGWTTGGYTF. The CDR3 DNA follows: TGCGCCAGCAGCCAAGAGGGCTGGACAACAGGTGGCTACACCTTC.